A selection of T cell receptor beta chains follows, all from one sample in a study of identical twins. TCRdb used MiXCR to reprocess the 5' RACE reads, holding one entry per CDR3 protein. This sample yields some 590,000 distinct CDR3 sequences, of which roughly 9.9% are seen a single time; approximately 3% belongs to the top ten. The sample was also linked to a second study, of yellow fever vaccine responses in identical twins.

The sample was PBMCs. The source of these receptors is a woman between 18 and 30 years old in good health. Each CDR3 is given with its conserved first and last residue. D genes are given only for firm matches. Expanded clones get a size class; other rows say once, few or many, or leave the size out.

d_call	v_call	clone_size	j_call	cdr3_nt	cdr3_aa
TRBD1	TRBV5-1	.	TRBJ2-6	TGCGCCAGCCTGGGACAGGGGGCCTCTGGGGCCAACGTCCTGACTTTC	CASLGQGASGANVLTF
.	TRBV18	many	TRBJ2-1	TGTGCCAGCTCATCAACGGGTGAGCAGTTCTTC	CASSSTGEQFF
.	TRBV7-9	.	TRBJ2-1	TGTGCCAGCAGCTTAACAGGGAACCTCTACAATGAGCAGTTCTTC	CASSLTGNLYNEQFF
.	TRBV7-9	few	TRBJ2-1	TGTGCCAGCAGCTTAGGCATCGTCGGCAATGAGCAGTTCTTC	CASSLGIVGNEQFF
.	TRBV12-3/TRBV12-4	.	TRBJ2-5	TGTGCCAGCAGTCTCCCCGACCCGGTGGAGACCCAGTACTTC	CASSLPDPVETQYF
TRBD1	TRBV20-1	few	TRBJ1-1	TGCAGTGCTTTGGACAGGGGGATGCCTGAAGCTTTCTTT	CSALDRGMPEAFF
TRBD2	TRBV20-1	.	TRBJ2-3	TGCAGTGCTCCAGGACTAGCGGGAATGACAGATACGCAGTATTTT	CSAPGLAGMTDTQYF
.	TRBV6-2/TRBV6-3	.	TRBJ2-2	TGTGCCAGCAGTTACTCATGGGGGGCGTACGGGGAGCTGTTTTTT	CASSYSWGAYGELFF
.	TRBV11-2	many	TRBJ2-3	TGTGCCAGCACCGCTTTACAAGGGGGGCGAAACACAGATACGCAGTATTTT	CASTALQGGRNTDTQYF
.	TRBV5-5	.	TRBJ2-7	TGTGCCAGCAGCTTGGACTGGGGCATGTACGAGCAGTACTTC	CASSLDWGMYEQYF
TRBD2	TRBV2	.	TRBJ2-1	TGTGCCAGCAGAGAGGATCTAGCGGGGGGCTACAATGAGCAGTTCTTC	CASREDLAGGYNEQFF
TRBD2	TRBV27	few	TRBJ2-5	TGTGCCAGCAGTTTATCGTTCGGGGGACTAGCGCAAGAGACCCAGTACTTC	CASSLSFGGLAQETQYF
TRBD2	TRBV3-1	few	TRBJ2-7	TGTGCCAGCAGCCAAGATCGACTAGCGGGAGTCGGCGAGCAGTACTTC	CASSQDRLAGVGEQYF
.	TRBV3-1	.	TRBJ2-2	TGTGCCACCACCCAAGGCGGTAAGGTGACCGGGGAGCTGTTTTTT	CATTQGGKVTGELFF
.	TRBV7-9	few	TRBJ2-7	TGTGCCAGCAGCTCCGGGACACCGGTCTACGAGCAGTACTTC	CASSSGTPVYEQYF
TRBD2	TRBV29-1	.	TRBJ2-1	TGCAGCGTCCGAGGACTAGCGGGAGGGGTTGAGCAGTTCTTC	CSVRGLAGGVEQFF
.	TRBV6-1	once	TRBJ1-5	TGTGCCAGCAAGACAAAACGGTTTGGTCAGCCCCAGCATTTT	CASKTKRFGQPQHF
.	TRBV7-2	.	TRBJ1-4	TGTGCCAGCAGCTTCCCACGGACGGTTGCAACTAATGAAAAACTGTTTTTT	CASSFPRTVATNEKLFF
TRBD1	TRBV12-3/TRBV12-4	.	TRBJ2-7	TGTGCCAGCACCCCCGGCGTGGGACAGGGCACCTACGAGCAGTACTTC	CASTPGVGQGTYEQYF
TRBD2	TRBV2	.	TRBJ2-2	TGTGCCAGCAGTGTAAGCACTAGCGGGAGACCGTACACCGGGGAGCTGTTTTTT	CASSVSTSGRPYTGELFF
.	TRBV15	many	TRBJ2-1	TGTGCCACCAGCAGAGGTCGGAATGAGCAGTTCTTC	CATSRGRNEQFF
.	TRBV7-2	.	TRBJ2-5	TGTGCCAGCAGCTCAAGACAGTTACAAGATACCCAGTACTTC	CASSSRQLQDTQYF